Presented here are 25 T cell receptor beta chains from one specimen sequenced in a study of blood T cell repertoires in COVID-19. The protocol was immunoSEQ multiplex PCR, while the TCRdb copy is restricted to in-frame clones and leaves out a portion. The table has some 100,000 clones, around 90% seen once. The sequencing sample was made of peripheral blood. Receptor source: a man aged 70-80 years with acute or convalescent COVID-19.

This clone was seen more than once but under ten times. V and J are TRBV7-3 and TRBJ2-7; TRBD1 might be the D (7 bases). From germline, CDR1 is SGHTA and CDR2 FQGTGA. Trimming removed 4 bases at V and 6 bases at J, with 13 bases between. This CDR3 comprises 13 residues. CDR3 residues: CASSSDQGGEQYF. The DNA for the CDR3 is TGTGCCAGCAGCTCGGACCAGGGGGGCGAGCAGTACTTC.

The V call is TRBV29-1, the J call TRBJ1-2, with D possibly being TRBD1 (6 bases). CDR1 and CDR2 (germline): SQVTM, ANQGSEA. The CDR3 extends over 15 amino acids. Trimming shortened V by 5 bases and J by 4 bases, and 20 bases separated the two germline ends. CDR3: CSVTILTGPSYGYTF. DNA for the CDR3: TGCAGCGTTACTATACTAACAGGGCCCTCCTATGGCTACACCTTC.

V usage is TRBV25-1 and J usage is TRBJ2-2; possible D gene TRBD2, 6 bases. The CDR3 length is 16 residues. Germline V gene data show CDR1 as MGHDK and CDR2 as SYGVNS. V lost 3 bases to trimming and J lost 4 bases, with 15 bases between them. The CDR3 bases are TGTGCCAGCAGTGACAGACCGGACTACTCCACCGGGGAGCTGTTTTTT. Protein product: CASSDRPDYSTGELFF. Full variable domain (outside the CDR3, taken from reference TRBV25-1 and TRBJ2-2): EADIYQTPRYLVIGTGKKITLECSQTMGHDKMYWYQQDPGMELHLIHYSYGVNSTEKGDLSSESTVSRIRTEHFPLTLESARPSHTSQYLCASSDRPDYSTGELFFGEGSRLTVL.

The chain carries TRBV5-1 and TRBJ1-1; perhaps TRBD1 as D (6 bases). Trimming removed 5 bases at V and 0 bases at J, with 14 bases between. The CDR3 covers 15 residues. The germline V gene encodes CDR1 SGHRS and CDR2 YFSETQ. For the CDR3, the DNA is TGCGCCAGCAGGGACAGCCCCCTGATGAACACTGAAGCTTTCTTT. Protein: CASRDSPLMNTEAFF.

The gene calls are TRBV7-9 and TRBJ2-1; D is uncertain. CDR3 length: 13 amino acids. Germline CDR1 and CDR2: SEHNR and FQNEAQ (reference sequence). The germline V and J ends were trimmed by 3 bases and 7 bases, with 10 bases remaining between them. This CDR3 reads CASSLAAVNEQFF. In DNA, the CDR3 is TGTGCCAGCAGCTTGGCGGCGGTAAATGAGCAGTTCTTC.

V usage is TRBV4-1 and J usage is TRBJ2-2, with D possibly TRBD1 on 6 matching bases. V lost 0 bases and J 4 bases, leaving 18 bases between the germline ends. The CDR3 is 18 amino acids. CDR1 is MGHRA and CDR2 is YSYEKL in the germline V gene. The CDR3 region is CASSQDKTGTVTTGELFF. In DNA, the CDR3 is TGCGCCAGCAGCCAAGATAAGACAGGAACGGTGACCACCGGGGAGCTGTTTTTT.

This sequence joins TRBV3-1 (or the pseudogene TRBV3-2) and TRBJ1-5, with D possibly matching TRBD1 (6 bases). The V and J ends lost 1 base and 0 bases respectively, with 16 bases between them. This CDR3 has 18 amino acids. Germline V gene lookup returns CDR1 LGHDT and CDR2 YNNKEL (reference sequence). The CDR3 DNA reads as TGTGCCAGCAGCCAAGGGCTGGGCAGGGGTTATAGCAATCAGCCCCAGCATTTT. This codes for CASSQGLGRGYSNQPQHF.

This sequence joins TRBV4-1 and TRBJ1-3, with a tentative D call TRBD1 (5 bases). V was clipped by 3 bases and J by 0 bases, with 9 bases between them. This CDR3 is 15 amino acids long. Germline CDR1 and CDR2: MGHRA and YSYEKL. The CDR3 here is CASSQIQVSGNTIYF. The CDR3 coding sequence is TGCGCCAGCAGCCAGATACAGGTCTCTGGAAACACCATATATTTT.

V is TRBV5-6 and J is TRBJ2-7; possible D gene TRBD2, 7 bases. Looked up from germline, CDR1 is SGHDT and CDR2 is YYEEEE. Trimming removed 4 bases from V and 3 bases from J, with 23 bases in between. The CDR3 extends over 17 amino acids. CDR3 sequence reads: CASSPAMGGASDYEQYF. CDR3 coding DNA: TGTGCCAGCAGCCCCGCCATGGGGGGGGCCTCCGACTACGAGCAGTACTTC.

Concerning this clone itself: A read error may account for a junction end that differs from germline. The same CDR3 can be traced to other DNA sequences in this sample. The chain links TRBV29-1 to TRBJ2-7, with 12 bases identical to TRBD2. This CDR3 comprises 13 residues. Germline assignment: CDR1 SQVTM and CDR2 ANQGSEA. CDR3 nucleotides: TGTAGCGTTGTATGGCTAGCGGGAGGGGAGCAGTACTTC. Protein: CSVVWLAGGEQYF.

The genes are TRBV3-1 (or the pseudogene TRBV3-2) and TRBJ2-1, with D perhaps TRBD2 (5 bases). V was clipped by 5 bases and J by 2 bases, with 13 bases between them. The CDR3 is made up of 15 amino acids. Germline V gene lookup returns CDR1 LGHDT and CDR2 YNNKEL (reference sequence). This CDR3 reads CASSELDSAYNEQFF. In DNA, the CDR3 is TGTGCCAGCAGCGAATTGGACTCAGCCTACAATGAGCAGTTCTTC.

The V call is TRBV3-1 (or the pseudogene TRBV3-2), the J call TRBJ2-1; 7 bases align to TRBD2. Per the germline V gene, CDR1 is LGHDT and CDR2 is YNNKEL (reference sequence). The CDR3 is 13 amino acids. The V segment lost 3 bases and the J segment 7 bases; nucleotides outside the gene matches: 3. The CDR3 DNA follows: TGTGCCAGCAGCCATCACGGGGGGAATGAGCAGTTCTTC. Protein product: CASSHHGGNEQFF.

The genes are TRBV15 and TRBJ2-7; TRBD1 agrees at 9 bases. V shed 5 bases, J shed 3 bases, and the junction held 5 bases outside the gene matches. The germline V gene has CDR1 LNHNV and CDR2 YYDKDF (reference sequence). The CDR3 consists of 14 residues. CDR3: CATSATTGGYEQYF. As DNA, the CDR3 is TGTGCCACCAGCGCGACGACAGGGGGCTACGAGCAGTACTTC.

The rearrangement uses TRBV11-3 and TRBJ1-1, with TRBD1 identical over 7 bases. CDR3 size: 15 residues. The trim removed 4 bases at V and 1 base at J, leaving 6 bases unmatched. Germline CDR1 is SGHNT and CDR2 is YENEEA. This chain's CDR3 is CASSYTGQPNTEAFF. CDR3 bases: TGTGCCAGCAGCTATACGGGACAGCCGAACACTGAAGCTTTCTTT.

The V and J genes are TRBV3-1 (or the pseudogene TRBV3-2) and TRBJ1-4; 10 bases are a match to TRBD1. The V gene's germline CDR1 is LGHDT and CDR2 YNNKEL (reference sequence). V gave up 5 bases and J gave up 6 bases; unmatched junction bases: 6. The CDR3 is made up of 15 amino acids. CDR3 in DNA: TGTGCCAGCAGCACTATGGGACAGGGGTATGAAAAACTGTTTTTT. This sequence encodes CASSTMGQGYEKLFF.

The J gene is TRBJ2-7, the V gene TRBV18, with 9 positions matching TRBD1. Unmatched junction bases numbered 6, after V lost 5 bases and J lost 1 base. CDR3 length equals 15 residues. The germline V gene has CDR1 KGHSH and CDR2 LQKENI. For the CDR3, the DNA is TGTGCCAGCTCAACCGGGACAGGGCAATCCTACGAGCAGTACTTC. This translates into CASSTGTGQSYEQYF.

The chain has TRBV18 and TRBJ2-7; D perhaps matches TRBD2 (5 bases). Germline assignment: CDR1 KGHSH and CDR2 LQKENI. V lost 1 base and J 5 bases, leaving 9 bases between the germline ends. This CDR3 has 13 residues. CDR3 in amino acids: CASSPLERNEQYF. The CDR3 DNA is TGTGCCAGCTCACCACTAGAGCGGAACGAGCAGTACTTC.

CDR3 amino acids: CASSFQGVRTEAFF. CDR3 sequence (DNA): TGTGCCAGCAGCTTTCAGGGGGTCCGGACTGAAGCTTTCTTT. This chain joins TRBV7-2 and TRBJ1-1; TRBD1 matches 7 bases. CDR3 length: 14 amino acids. The ends lost 3 bases at V and 5 bases at J; junction bases unmatched: 6. CDR1 SGHTA and CDR2 FQGNSA come from the germline V gene.

In this sample, this clone turned up a few times. The V gene is TRBV6-5, the J gene TRBJ2-7; 7 positions match TRBD1. The CDR3 spans 13 residues. V shed 2 bases, J shed 4 bases, and the junction held 2 bases outside the gene matches. The germline V gene has CDR1 MNHEY and CDR2 SVGAGI. CDR3 nucleotide sequence: TGTGCCAGCAGTTACAGGGGGCCATACGAGCAGTACTTC. It yields the protein CASSYRGPYEQYF.

The table lists this clone with a count of one. The chain employs TRBV28 and TRBJ2-2; possibly TRBD1 for D (6 bases). Germline assignment: CDR1 MDHEN and CDR2 SYDVKM. Between the trimmed V and J ends, which lost 2 bases and 1 base, there was a span of 8 bases. The CDR3 spans 15 residues. Here the CDR3 reads CASSLRGKNTGELFF. The CDR3 coding sequence is TGTGCCAGCAGTTTAAGGGGGAAGAACACCGGGGAGCTGTTTTTT.

The chain has TRBV7-2 and TRBJ2-5, with TRBD2 as a possible D gene (6 bases). The V end lost 5 bases, the J end lost 4 bases, and 8 bases lay between the germline ends. The germline CDR1 and CDR2 sequences are SGHTA and FQGNSA. This CDR3 has 12 residues. Here the CDR3 DNA reads TGTGCCAGCAGCAGGGACTTAGAGACCCAGTACTTC. Translation gives CASSRDLETQYF.

The V call is TRBV7-9, the J call TRBJ2-2; 7 bases map to TRBD1. This CDR3 has 16 residues. V was pared by 5 bases and J by 6 bases, with 12 bases of the junction left unmatched. Germline assignment: CDR1 SEHNR and CDR2 FQNEAQ (reference sequence). The CDR3 loop reads CASSPTLGGAAGELFF. In nucleotides, the CDR3 is TGTGCCAGCAGCCCCACCTTAGGGGGCGCGGCCGGGGAGCTGTTTTTT.

The chain has TRBV7-2 and TRBJ2-3, with 12 positions matching TRBD1. V shed 5 bases, J shed 3 bases, and the junction held 3 bases outside the gene matches. The germline gives CDR1 SGHTA, CDR2 FQGNSA. The CDR3 consists of 15 residues. The DNA of the CDR3 is TGTGCCAGCAGCCAGGGACAGGGGGCGACAGATACGCAGTATTTT. As protein: CASSQGQGATDTQYF.

The chain has TRBV6-1 and TRBJ1-6; 7 bases map to TRBD1. The CDR3 sequence is 16 residues long. Germline V gene sequence: CDR1 MNHNS, CDR2 SASEGT. The V and J ends lost 4 bases and 2 bases, in that order; junction bases with no gene match: 5. CDR3 amino acids: CASSGQGNTYNSPLHF. DNA for the CDR3: TGTGCCAGCAGTGGACAGGGCAATACCTATAATTCACCCCTCCACTTT.

This chain connects TRBV12-3 or TRBV12-4 to TRBJ2-5; perhaps TRBD2 as D (5 bases). Trimming pared 3 bases from V and 5 bases from J, leaving 10 bases between. This CDR3 has 13 amino acids. CDR3 nucleotide sequence: TGTGCCAGCAGTTTTTACGGGGTGGAGACCCAGTACTTC. Its protein product is CASSFYGVETQYF.